This T cell receptor (beta chain) was documented in a study of T cell clonality in common variable immunodeficiency (dated by TCRdb to the mid-2010s). Its CDR3 holds 16 amino acids, cysteine through phenylalanine. Only the CDR3 bases that were read are kept: 39 of them, in frame from base 1. Trimming takes 8 bases from V and 1 base from J, and the germline ends sit 20 bases apart. Based on the germline V gene, the CDR1 and CDR2 sequences are SGHRS and YFSETQ. Both CVID patients and healthy controls were predominantly of Caucasian heritage. From each donor, roughly 4.5 to 8 ml of heparinized peripheral whole blood was collected. Genomic DNA from adults with common variable immune deficiency (CVID) and from healthy adult controls was used for sequencing of TCRbeta CDR3 repertoires. There were around 22 healthy adult volunteers in the control group (roughly twelve female and roughly 10 male), ranging in age from roughly 20 to 66 years, with a mean age of approximately 34. To isolate peripheral blood mononuclear cells, diluted blood was subjected to density centrifugation over Hypaque 1077 or Ficoll-Paque. Genomic DNA was obtained from unsorted mononuclear cells through either Qiagen column purification or a centrifugation-based method.

The full study reports these points: CVID TCRbeta sequences were reported to have fewer deletions and N-nucleotide insertions and to lack highly modified clones with 13 or more V deletions. Correlations between repertoire features and clinical complications were limited by patient heterogeneity within the CVID cohort. According to the authors, figuring out what caused the increased clonality in CVID would require sequencing the repertoires of T cell subpopulations. Fewer TCRbeta clones were shared among CVID subjects than among healthy controls (p < 0.0001). Despite equal DNA input, controls averaged roughly 80,000 unique sequences per sample versus about 32,000 in CVID samples. TCRbeta clonality was higher in CVID subjects than in healthy controls (t-test p = 0.018), and the increase was most characteristic of about a third of subjects.

For sequencing input, CVID and control samples contributed equivalent amounts of genomic DNA. For every sample, a 60 bp segment covering the rearranged TCRbeta CDR3 region was amplified and then sequenced. The immunoSEQ assay, a bias-corrected multiplex PCR combined with high-throughput sequencing, was used for TCRbeta amplification. In the paper's pipeline: Every unique nucleotide sequence counted as a clone and was annotated with V, D and J genes, copy number and frequency. Sequences were labeled productive if in frame, and non-productive if out of frame or containing stop codons. As previously described, clonality was computed from Shannon's entropy. Mean CDR3 Kyte-Doolittle hydropathy was derived from the predicted amino acid sequences of productive clones. Scaled V gene usage was hierarchically clustered using Manhattan distance and complete linkage with the R hclust function. Sharing of clones by CDR3 amino acid sequence was evaluated through resampling of 12 repertoires per group over 100 rounds. Repertoires were searched for 70 published EBV-specific and some 240 published CMV-specific TCRbeta sequences. A couple of CVID samples that yielded fewer than 10,000 sequences were excluded from the analysis, so 42 CVID repertoires were retained. Not all clones reach the TCRdb copy of this immuneACCESS table, which keeps in-frame sequences only. Checked studies attribute under half of the gap to unresolved V genes and leave the rest unexplained. That table supplies the V and J calls and clone size; D and trimming were determined from the DNA. For this sample, some 52,000 clones are listed, none of them singletons. In total, the top ten clones hold roughly 3.5% of the sample.

This clone was counted many times. The antigen it binds to is not known. The read comes to an end 3 residues before the CDR3 does, leaving the germline J gene to fill in the end. Other DNA variants within this sample encode the same CDR3. The sequence is built from TRBV5-1 and TRBJ2-3; tentative D gene TRBD2, with 6 bases matching. The sequenced sample consisted of peripheral blood mononuclear cells. The sequence was collected from a person between 18 and 75 years old in good health. The CDR3 corresponds to CASSRLPGLRTDTQYF. The CDR3 DNA, read in part, is TGCGCCAGTAGCCGTCTTCCGGGACTCCGCACAGATACG.